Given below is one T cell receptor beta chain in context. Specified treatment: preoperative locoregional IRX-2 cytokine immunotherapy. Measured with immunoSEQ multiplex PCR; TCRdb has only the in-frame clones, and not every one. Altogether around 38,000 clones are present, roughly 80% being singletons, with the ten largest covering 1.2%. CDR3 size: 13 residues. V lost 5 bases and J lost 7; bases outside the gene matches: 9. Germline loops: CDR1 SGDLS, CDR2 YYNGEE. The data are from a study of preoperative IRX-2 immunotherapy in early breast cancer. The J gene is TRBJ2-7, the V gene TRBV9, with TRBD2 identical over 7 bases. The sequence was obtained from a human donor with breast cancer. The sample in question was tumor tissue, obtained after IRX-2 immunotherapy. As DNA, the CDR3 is TGTGCCAGCAGTGAAGCGCTCGGGGGGGAGCAGTACTTC. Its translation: CASSEALGGEQYF.